The rows below give T cell receptor beta chains drawn from one sample of a study of T cells of healthy individuals. TCRdb reprocessed the 5' RACE reads via MiXCR and lists one record per CDR3 protein. The repertoire holds 40,000 to 65,000 distinct CDR3 sequences, roughly 14% seen once, with roughly a sixth in the top ten. The receptors come from a human donor in good health. Both conserved end residues are part of each CDR3. The D gene is left open where the match is weak. The size field is filled for only some rows; it gives once, few, many or a size class.

cdr3_length,j_call,d_call,v_call,clone_size,cdr3_aa,cdr3_nt
11,TRBJ2-2,.,TRBV29-1,.,CTVTDNGELFF,TGCACCGTGACCGATAACGGGGAGCTGTTTTTT
16,TRBJ2-7,TRBD2,TRBV10-3,many,CAISAGLAGGSHEQYF,TGTGCCATCAGTGCGGGACTAGCGGGAGGCTCCCACGAGCAGTACTTC
15,TRBJ1-3,.,TRBV5-6,many,CASSPTLSSGNTIYF,TGTGCCAGCAGTCCGACACTCAGCTCTGGAAACACCATATATTTT
17,TRBJ1-1,.,TRBV20-1,many,CSARDEIGRGGNTEAFF,TGCAGTGCTAGAGATGAGATCGGCAGGGGAGGGAACACTGAAGCTTTCTTT
12,TRBJ2-5,.,TRBV29-1,few,CSVGTSQETQYF,TGCAGCGTTGGGACCAGCCAAGAGACCCAGTACTTC
11,TRBJ2-7,.,TRBV20-1,.,CSVKGPYEQYF,TGCAGTGTTAAGGGACCCTACGAGCAGTACTTC
19,TRBJ2-1,TRBD2,TRBV7-9,many,CASSSWTSGGFSSYNEQFF,TGTGCCAGCAGCTCCTGGACTAGCGGGGGGTTTAGCTCCTACAATGAGCAGTTCTTC
14,TRBJ1-1,.,TRBV12-3/TRBV12-4,.,CASSLQFMNTEAFF,TGTGCCAGCAGCTTGCAGTTCATGAACACTGAAGCTTTCTTT
16,TRBJ2-7,.,TRBV9,.,CASSVGLDNPSYEQYF,TGTGCCAGCAGCGTGGGTCTAGATAATCCTTCCTACGAGCAGTACTTC
16,TRBJ2-2,.,TRBV27,few,CASGWGSLSNTGELFF,TGTGCCAGCGGCTGGGGCAGCCTCTCTAACACCGGGGAGCTGTTTTTT
16,TRBJ2-4,.,TRBV15,few,CATSPLGGFAKNIQYF,TGTGCCACCAGCCCCCTAGGGGGTTTTGCCAAAAACATTCAGTACTTC
17,TRBJ2-3,TRBD2,TRBV5-1,.,CASSLGRTSGIADTQYF,TGCGCCAGCAGCTTGGGGCGGACTAGCGGGATTGCAGATACGCAGTATTTT
15,TRBJ1-2,.,TRBV28,.,CASNLLSGVNYGYTF,TGTGCCAGCAACCTACTCTCGGGGGTTAACTATGGCTACACCTTC
15,TRBJ2-2,TRBD1,TRBV12-3/TRBV12-4,.,CASSYLDRGTGELFF,TGTGCCAGCAGTTACCTCGACAGGGGGACCGGGGAGCTGTTTTTT
14,TRBJ1-2,TRBD1,TRBV20-1,few,CSAVGQGLSDGYTF,TGCAGTGCTGTGGGACAGGGCCTTTCTGATGGCTACACCTTC
13,TRBJ2-3,TRBD1,TRBV20-1,many,CSAAGQGTDTQYF,TGCAGTGCTGCGGGACAGGGGACAGATACGCAGTATTTT
16,TRBJ2-1,TRBD2,TRBV6-2/TRBV6-3,few,CASSYPLAGGDNEQFF,TGTGCCAGCAGTTACCCACTAGCGGGAGGGGATAATGAGCAGTTCTTC
15,TRBJ2-6,.,TRBV3-1,many,CASSSQSSGANVLTF,TGTGCCAGCAGCTCGCAGAGCTCTGGGGCCAACGTCCTGACTTTC
14,TRBJ1-1,TRBD1,TRBV10-3,few,CAIGDRGLVTEAFF,TGTGCCATCGGAGACAGGGGGCTTGTCACTGAAGCTTTCTTT
14,TRBJ1-3,.,TRBV2,few,CASSWVSGGNTIYF,TGTGCCAGCTCCTGGGTATCGGGTGGAAACACCATATATTTT
14,TRBJ2-1,.,TRBV12-3/TRBV12-4,few,CASSLLRTYNEQFF,TGTGCCAGCAGTTTACTAAGGACCTACAATGAGCAGTTCTTC
16,TRBJ2-3,TRBD1,TRBV11-2,.,CASSQGASPSTDTQYF,TGTGCCAGCAGTCAGGGGGCTTCTCCTAGCACAGATACGCAGTATTTT
18,TRBJ2-3,TRBD2,TRBV4-1,many,CASSLQGTSGRVTDTQYF,TGCGCCAGCAGCCTTCAAGGGACTAGCGGGAGAGTAACAGATACGCAGTATTTT
14,TRBJ2-1,.,TRBV12-3/TRBV12-4,few,CASSADMPYNEQFF,TGTGCCAGCAGTGCGGACATGCCATACAATGAGCAGTTCTTC
14,TRBJ2-5,.,TRBV11-2,many,CASSPRVAVETQYF,TGTGCCAGCAGCCCTCGGGTAGCGGTAGAGACCCAGTACTTC
13,TRBJ1-4,TRBD1,TRBV29-1,many,CSVEGTGIQKLFF,TGCAGCGTTGAGGGGACAGGGATCCAAAAACTGTTTTTT
15,TRBJ2-3,TRBD1,TRBV6-5,.,CASGRGQGVIDTQYF,TGTGCCAGCGGACGCGGACAGGGGGTTATAGATACGCAGTATTTT
13,TRBJ2-3,TRBD2,TRBV29-1,many,CSVGTSEADTQYF,TGCAGCGTGGGGACTAGCGAGGCAGATACGCAGTATTTT
15,TRBJ2-7,TRBD1,TRBV15,many,CATSSPHGTGDEQYF,TGTGCCACCAGCTCTCCCCACGGGACAGGGGACGAGCAGTACTTC
13,TRBJ2-3,.,TRBV18,few,CASSPVLTDTQYF,TGTGCCAGCTCACCCGTTCTCACAGATACGCAGTATTTT
13,TRBJ2-3,.,TRBV11-2,few,CASSLQQGTPQYF,TGTGCCAGCAGCTTGCAACAGGGGACTCCGCAGTATTTT
14,TRBJ2-1,TRBD2,TRBV6-1,.,CASSAGTSRNEQFF,TGTGCCAGCAGTGCGGGGACTAGCAGGAATGAGCAGTTCTTC
12,TRBJ2-3,.,TRBV10-3,.,CATKGTNRRGEW,TGTGCCACCAAGGGGACGAACCGCCGCGGGGAGTGG
14,TRBJ1-2,TRBD1,TRBV7-2,.,CASSRDREGYGYTF,TGTGCCAGCAGCCGGGACAGGGAGGGCTATGGCTACACCTTC
11,TRBJ2-7,.,TRBV10-3,many,CAISETTARYF,TGTGCCATCAGTGAGACGACAGCCCGGTACTTC
13,TRBJ1-1,.,TRBV25-1,few,CASSERVQGEAFF,TGTGCCAGCAGTGAAAGGGTTCAGGGCGAAGCTTTCTTT
14,TRBJ2-5,.,TRBV4-3,.,CASSQVSGRETQYF,TGCGCCAGCAGCCAAGTCTCCGGGAGAGAGACCCAGTACTTC
13,TRBJ1-2,.,TRBV19,many,CASSESGKYGYTF,TGTGCCAGTAGTGAATCAGGGAAATATGGCTACACCTTC
17,TRBJ2-5,.,TRBV5-6,.,CASSDYDSLLKGETQYF,TGTGCCAGCAGCGACTATGACAGTTTACTCAAGGGAGAGACCCAGTACTTC
14,TRBJ2-7,.,TRBV14,many,CASSQEGISYEQYF,TGTGCCAGCAGCCAAGAAGGAATATCCTACGAGCAGTACTTC
15,TRBJ2-2,.,TRBV2,.,CASSDWGSNTGELFF,TGTGCCAGCAGTGACTGGGGGTCTAACACCGGGGAGCTGTTTTTT